A single sample is the source of the 12 T cell receptor beta chains below, sequenced in a study of T cell repertoires in cytomegalovirus infection. These receptors lack a known antigen. TCRdb reprocessed the reads via MiXCR and lists one record per CDR3 protein. The sample has 54,000 or so distinct CDR3 sequences, around 30% seen once; the top ten hold 60% to 80%. The sequenced sample consisted of PBMCs, sequenced either directly or after in vitro stimulation (not recorded which). Receptors were obtained from a human donor in good health (CMV status not recorded). Some clones in this sample may be carry-over from other donors' samples.

The chain employs TRBV11-2 and TRBJ2-1; TRBD2 is a possible D gene (5 bases). The CDR3 totals 13 residues. CDR1 and CDR2 from the germline V gene are SGHAT and FQNNGV. V was shortened by 2 bases and J by 9 bases, with 11 bases between the two germline ends. The CDR3 reads CASSLTEGGEQFF. In DNA form, the CDR3 reads TGTGCCAGCAGCTTAACAGAGGGCGGTGAGCAGTTCTTC. The full variable domain, its missing parts supplied by reference TRBV11-2 and TRBJ2-1, is EAGVAQSPRYKIIEKRQSVAFWCNPISGHATLYWYQQILGQGPKLLIQFQNNGVVDDSQLPKDRFSAERLKGVDSTLKIQPAKLEDSAVYLCASSLTEGGEQFFGPGTRLTVL.

The V gene is TRBV7-2, the J gene TRBJ2-1; D unclear. CDR1 and CDR2 (germline): SGHTA, FQGNSA. Trimming cost V 5 bases and J 3 bases, with 17 bases left between them. This CDR3 is built from 16 residues. In DNA form, the CDR3 reads TGTGCCAGCAGCGAAATACCCGGCACAAACTACAATGAGCAGTTCTTC. Translated: CASSEIPGTNYNEQFF.

This clonotype has a count of ten or more. This sequence joins TRBV7-2 and TRBJ2-2; 7 positions agree with TRBD1. Per germline, CDR1 SGHTA and CDR2 FQGNSA. V was pared by 5 bases and J by 4 bases, with 4 bases of the junction left unmatched. The CDR3 extends over 14 amino acids. CDR3 sequence reads: CASSRDRPTGELFF. CDR3 sequence (DNA): TGTGCCAGCAGCAGGGACAGACCCACCGGGGAGCTGTTTTTT. Looking up the rest from reference TRBV7-2 and TRBJ2-2 gives the full variable domain: GAGVSQSPSNKVTEKGKDVELRCDPISGHTALYWYRQSLGQGLEFLIYFQGNSAPDKSGLPSDRFSAERTGGSVSTLTIQRTQQEDSAVYLCASSRDRPTGELFFGEGSRLTVL.

This clonotype has just a few counts. The chain links TRBV12-3 or TRBV12-4 to TRBJ2-1; 9 positions agree with TRBD1. Trimming took 6 bases from V and 1 from J; bases not matched to a gene: 7. The CDR3 has 16 residues. The CDR3: CASSPMGTGSYNEQFF. DNA for the CDR3: TGTGCCAGCAGCCCGATGGGGACAGGGTCCTACAATGAGCAGTTCTTC.

This clonotype was counted only a few times. The rearrangement uses TRBV6-5 and TRBJ2-7; D not resolved. The V end lost 2 bases, the J end lost 7 bases, and 12 bases lay between the germline ends. The CDR3 has 13 amino acids. Germline CDR1 is MNHEY and CDR2 is SVGAGI. This CDR3 reads CASSYDGNREQYF. The CDR3 nucleotides read TGTGCCAGCAGTTACGACGGTAACCGGGAGCAGTACTTC.

This clonotype was detected a few times. This sequence joins TRBV5-6 and TRBJ1-2; D remains unclear. Trimming left V 0 bases short and J 3 bases short, with 3 bases between. This CDR3 spans 12 amino acids. Germline values: CDR1 SGHDT, CDR2 YYEEEE. Here the CDR3 reads CASSLVHYGYTF. The CDR3 coding sequence is TGTGCCAGCAGCTTGGTCCACTATGGCTACACCTTC.

The chain uses TRBV7-2 and TRBJ2-5; D call uncertain. Trimming left V 1 base short and J 2 bases short, with 5 bases between. Germline CDR1 is SGHTA and CDR2 is FQGNSA. This CDR3 has 13 residues. The CDR3 loop reads CASSLVVQETQYF. The CDR3 DNA follows: TGTGCCAGCAGCTTAGTAGTACAAGAGACCCAGTACTTC. The entire variable domain, with the rest obtained from reference TRBV7-2 and TRBJ2-5, is as follows: GAGVSQSPSNKVTEKGKDVELRCDPISGHTALYWYRQSLGQGLEFLIYFQGNSAPDKSGLPSDRFSAERTGGSVSTLTIQRTQQEDSAVYLCASSLVVQETQYFGPGTRLLVL.

The rearrangement uses TRBV20-1 and TRBJ2-3; either TRBD1 or TRBD2 may supply D (5 bases each). Germline V gene data show CDR1 as DFQATT and CDR2 as SNEGSKA (reference sequence). The V end was cut by 6 bases, the J end by 3 bases, with 16 bases between. There are 14 residues in the CDR3. The CDR3 DNA is TGCAGTGCCCGGAGGCGCAGGGCAACAGATACGCAGTATTTT. Amino acid sequence: CSARRRRATDTQYF.

This clonotype was counted at least ten times. V is TRBV7-9 and J is TRBJ1-1, with unresolved D. The CDR3 is 14 amino acids. Trimming pared 7 bases from V and 0 bases from J, leaving 12 bases between. Germline V gene lookup returns CDR1 SEHNR and CDR2 FQNEAQ (reference sequence). CDR3 residues: CASTRTSMNTEAFF. CDR3 bases: TGTGCCAGCACCCGGACGTCCATGAACACTGAAGCTTTCTTT. Combining the CDR3 with reference TRBV7-9 and TRBJ1-1 gives the whole variable domain DTGVSQNPRHKITKRGQNVTFRCDPISEHNRLYWYRQTLGQGPEFLTYFQNEAQLEKSRLLSDRFSAERPKGSFSTLEIQRTEQGDSAMYLCASTRTSMNTEAFFGQGTRLTVV.

This sequence joins TRBV19 and TRBJ2-1; 7 nucleotides align to TRBD2. The germline gives CDR1 LNHDA, CDR2 SQIVND (reference sequence). The CDR3 contains 15 residues. The junction had 4 bases not matched to a gene; V was cut back by 1 base and J by 4 bases. Here the CDR3 DNA reads TGTGCCAGTAGTATAGGTCCGGGACTATACAATGAGCAGTTCTTC. It codes for CASSIGPGLYNEQFF. Using reference TRBV19 and TRBJ2-1 for the parts outside the CDR3, the full variable domain is DGGITQSPKYLFRKEGQNVTLSCEQNLNHDAMYWYRQDPGQGLRLIYYSQIVNDFQKGDIAEGYSVSREKKESFPLTVTSAQKNPTAFYLCASSIGPGLYNEQFFGPGTRLTVL.

This clonotype was counted ten times or more. This sequence joins TRBV20-1 and TRBJ2-3; either TRBD1 or TRBD2 may fit D (5 bases each). The germline V gene encodes CDR1 DFQATT and CDR2 SNEGSKA (reference sequence). The ends were cut back, 0 bases at V and 6 bases at J, with 7 bases in the middle. The CDR3 consists of 12 residues. The CDR3 bases are TGCAGTGCTAGAGATGAGGGGGATACGCAGTATTTT. This encodes CSARDEGDTQYF.

This chain connects TRBV5-4 to TRBJ2-7; D is perhaps TRBD1 (9 bases). The CDR3 contains 14 residues. Trimming left V 4 bases short and J 7 bases short, with 18 bases between. The germline V gene has CDR1 SGHNT and CDR2 YYREEE (reference sequence). The CDR3 DNA sequence: TGTGCCAGCAGCCCGGGGGGGACAGGGACGGAGCAGTACTTC. Its protein is CASSPGGTGTEQYF.